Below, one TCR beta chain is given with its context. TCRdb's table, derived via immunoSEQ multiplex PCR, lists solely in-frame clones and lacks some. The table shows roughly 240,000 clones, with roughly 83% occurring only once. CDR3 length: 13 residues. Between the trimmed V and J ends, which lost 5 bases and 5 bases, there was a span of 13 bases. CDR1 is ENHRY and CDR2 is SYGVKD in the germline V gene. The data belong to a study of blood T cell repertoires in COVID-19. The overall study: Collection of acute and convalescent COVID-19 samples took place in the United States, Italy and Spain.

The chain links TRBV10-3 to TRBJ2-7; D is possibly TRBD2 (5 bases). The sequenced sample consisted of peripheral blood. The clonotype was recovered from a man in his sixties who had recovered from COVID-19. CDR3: CAISPRGQNEQYF. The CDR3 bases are TGTGCCATCAGTCCCCGAGGGCAGAACGAGCAGTACTTC.